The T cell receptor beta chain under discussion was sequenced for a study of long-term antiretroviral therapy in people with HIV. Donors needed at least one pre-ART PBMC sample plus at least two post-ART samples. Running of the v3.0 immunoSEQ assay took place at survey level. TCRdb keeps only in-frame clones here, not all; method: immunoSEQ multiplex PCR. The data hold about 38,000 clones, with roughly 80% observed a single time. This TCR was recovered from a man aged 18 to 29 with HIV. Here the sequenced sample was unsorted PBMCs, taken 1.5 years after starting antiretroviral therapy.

The CDR3 nucleotides are TGCAGCGTTGATAAGGCAGGGGGTGTTTACACTGAAGCTTTCTTT. Its translation: CSVDKAGGVYTEAFF. The rearrangement links TRBV29-1 to TRBJ1-1; 7 bases map to TRBD1. The germline gives CDR1 SQVTM, CDR2 ANQGSEA. The CDR3 loop spans 15 amino acids. Losses at the gene ends were 3 bases for V and 3 bases for J; bases not matched to a gene: 10. Full variable domain (remainder filled in from reference TRBV29-1 and TRBJ1-1): SAVISQKPSRDICQRGTSLTIQCQVDSQVTMMFWYRQQPGQSLTLIATANQGSEATYESGFVIDKFPISRPNLTFSTLTVSNMSPEDSSIYLCSVDKAGGVYTEAFFGQGTRLTVV.